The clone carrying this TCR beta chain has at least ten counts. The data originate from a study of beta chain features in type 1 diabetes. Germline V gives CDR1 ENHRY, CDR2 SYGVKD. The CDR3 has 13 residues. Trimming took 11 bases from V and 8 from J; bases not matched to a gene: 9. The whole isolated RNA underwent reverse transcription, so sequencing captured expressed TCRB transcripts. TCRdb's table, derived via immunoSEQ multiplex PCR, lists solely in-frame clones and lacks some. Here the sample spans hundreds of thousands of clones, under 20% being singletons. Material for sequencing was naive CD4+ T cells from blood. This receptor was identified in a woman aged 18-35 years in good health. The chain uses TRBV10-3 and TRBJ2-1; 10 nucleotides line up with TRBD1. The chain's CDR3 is CAVHGTGVHEQFF. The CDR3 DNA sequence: TGTGCCGTACACGGGACAGGGGTTCATGAGCAGTTCTTC.